What follows is one T cell receptor beta chain and its context. Its specificity is not known. This record comes from a study of a mutant IDH1 vaccine in newly diagnosed glioma. Study overall: Averaging about 37 years of age, treated patients were about 60% male and around 38% female. Before enrollment, patients got radiotherapy alone, temozolomide alone, or mostly the combination.

General study findings and limits: Vaccine-induced immune responses were detected in roughly 93% of patients.

Specified time point: baseline, week 1 (first vaccination visit). As for treatment: pre-vaccination baseline after standard-of-care therapy. There were new WHO grade 3 or 4 astrocytomas in the donors, and these were IDH1-mutant and ATRX-lost. The CDR3 covers 15 residues. Losses at the gene ends were 2 bases for V and 7 bases for J; bases not matched to a gene: 4. Germline V gene data show CDR1 as MNHNY and CDR2 as SVGAGI (reference sequence). Sequencing was performed with immunoSEQ multiplex PCR; in TCRdb, only in-frame clones are kept and a portion is missing. The sample consists of around 100,000 clones, about four fifths of them appearing once.

The receptor was derived from a man in his forties with glioma. Some clones in this sample may be carry-over from other donors' samples. This material consisted of PBMCs, taken from a glioma patient treated with radiotherapy, temozolomide or both. The rearrangement uses TRBV6-6 and TRBJ2-2; TRBD1 agrees at 10 bases. The CDR3 DNA is TGTGCCAGCAGTTACCTGACAGGGGGCAGCGGGGAGCTGTTTTTT. Amino acid sequence: CASSYLTGGSGELFF.